This TCR beta chain originates from a study of blood T cells in healthy people across ages. CDR3 size: 13 residues. Trimming took 9 bases from V and 2 from J, leaving 14 bases between them. Germline V gene lookup returns CDR1 MDHEN and CDR2 SYDVKM. PCR was performed a second time for 7 to 11 cycles using a sample-barcoded 5' primer and a J-beta primer mix. One entry per CDR3 protein results from TCRdb running MiXCR on the 5' RACE reads. The sample comprises roughly 650,000 distinct CDR3 sequences, 32% of which are singletons, and 15% rests with the top ten. There are many counts of this clonotype. This clonotype was obtained from a woman of 80 years or more in good health. Specimen: blood. This sequence joins TRBV28 and TRBJ2-7; possible D gene TRBD1, 6 bases. CDR3 loop: CASTRQVPYEQYF. The DNA of the CDR3 is TGTGCCAGTACCCGACAGGTCCCCTACGAGCAGTACTTC. Filled out from reference TRBV28 and TRBJ2-7, the complete variable domain reads DVKVTQSSRYLVKRTGEKVFLECVQDMDHENMFWYRQDPGLGLRLIYFSYDVKMKEKGDIPEGYSVSREKKERFSLILESASTNQTSMYLCASTRQVPYEQYFGPGTRLTVT.